This T cell receptor (beta chain) was observed in a study of vaccination effects on CD4 cells after COVID-19 (dated by TCRdb to about 2022). A note on the overall study: Each participant received two doses of an mRNA SARS-CoV-2 vaccine, either BNT162b2 or mRNA-1273. SARS-CoV-2 spike-specific CD4+ TCR repertoires were compared before and after mRNA vaccination in COVID-19 convalescent patients and in infection-naive vaccine recipients. A total of 9 to 11 COVID-19 convalescent patients and a handful of SARS-CoV-2-naive healthy vaccine recipients were included in the full study. In the study, cultures from other donors were sequenced using the Oncomine TCR Beta short-read assay on an Illumina iSeq 100.

Overall study outcomes, separate from this receptor: Clones induced by infection and clones induced by vaccination both contracted markedly at late timepoints after vaccination, which fits with T cell responses waning over time. Limitations of the study were the small number of convalescent patients and the absence of early post-infection timepoints. In healthy vaccine recipients, vaccine-induced clones were almost all SARS-CoV-2 mono-reactive, with only 1 of 255 being cross-reactive with common cold coronaviruses.

For CDR1 and CDR2, the germline V gene lists MNHEY and SVGAGI. From the cysteine up to the phenylalanine, the CDR3 has a length of 14 residues. Of all the DNA, just the CDR3 is kept, 42 bases in frame from base 1. Trimming leaves V shorter by 6 bases and J shorter by 6 bases, with the junction holding 4 bases beyond the gene matches. Library preparation was by the immunoSEQ multiplex PCR assay. DNA from the CD4+ T cells that had been cultured and isolated underwent TCR beta CDR3 sequencing. From the authors' description of their analysis: The analysis removed non-productive TCR sequences, trimmed reads to the CDR3 region, and retained only CDR3s that were 7 or more amino acids long. Antigen-specific clonotypes were identified using the MANAFEST web app by comparison of expansion in peptide wells against reference cultures. For clones to be considered positive, expansion at FDR<0.05 versus reference and all other wells, an odds ratio above 5, and a frequency above 0.1% in two replicate wells were required. Clonotypes significantly expanded in SARS-CoV-2 spike wells and in at least one common cold coronavirus spike condition were defined as cross-reactive. Using the stringdist R package, CDR3 similarity was measured by Levenshtein distance, and unrooted trees were constructed with ape in R 3.6.1. This immuneACCESS table, as held by TCRdb, lists in-frame sequences with V and J called but not all clones. Of the missing ones, under half trace to an unresolved V gene in checked studies; the others have no known cause. Clone size and the V and J calls come from that table; the DNA yielded D and trimming. The sample has tens of thousands of clones on record, 65% to 70% of them singletons. The top ten hold 11% of the sample.

In the ViraFEST assay, PBMC were stimulated with viral peptide pools, and TCR sequencing was then used to find antigen-specific CD4+ T cell clonotypes based on their expansion. After 10 days of culture, CD4+ T cells were isolated with the EasySep CD4+ T cell isolation kit. Negative nucleocapsid antibody results before and after vaccination confirmed that the healthy vaccine recipients had no prior SARS-CoV-2 infection. Two million PBMC per well were cultured with about 10 ug/ml peptides in IMDM containing roughly 5% human AB serum, approximately 9.1 IU/ml IL-2 and gentamicin. On days 3 and 7, half of the culture medium was replaced with fresh IL-2-containing medium. Unless noted otherwise, every peptide stimulation condition was cultured in triplicate wells. PBMC were separated from whole blood using Ficoll-Paque Plus gradient centrifugation and were then either cryopreserved at -140C or used fresh. The overlapping peptide pools covered the spike proteins of SARS-CoV-2 and of the common cold coronaviruses HCoV-NL63, HCoV-OC43 and HCoV-229E. The QIAamp micro DNA kit was used to extract genomic DNA from the cultured CD4+ T cells.

On this clone itself: Its antigen is currently not known. It has no much larger one-base neighbor in the sample; base qualities were not kept.

Sample: CD4+ T cells from PBMCs cultured with HCoV-NL63 spike peptides, taken before COVID-19 vaccination. Taken with the paper, the label for cell subset or site translates to: HCoV-NL63 spike overlapping peptide pool stimulation. The TCR comes from a human donor who received a COVID-19 vaccine. The rearranged chain carries TRBV6-5 and TRBJ2-1; 11 nucleotides in the junction match TRBD1. This receptor has the CDR3 CASSRDRGFNEQFF. The sequenced DNA: TGTGCCAGCAGCAGGGACAGGGGGTTCAATGAGCAGTTCTTC.